This T cell receptor beta chain was observed in a study of cytomegalovirus exposure and HLA in healthy donors. Per germline, CDR1 SGHRS and CDR2 YFSETQ. V lost 0 bases, J lost 7 bases, and 4 bases stayed unmatched. There are 15 residues in the CDR3. Both 60 Vbeta primers and 13 Jbeta primers went into the PCR. In the study's own analysis: Later, 65 million to 85 million unique TCR beta chains were counted in an analysis, and some 10 million of them were shared. Sequencing was performed with immunoSEQ multiplex PCR; in TCRdb, only in-frame clones are kept and a portion is missing. Clonal size and the V and J genes are those of that table, whereas D and trimming came from the DNA. The table has some 150,000 clones, 50% to 75% seen once.

This TCR was sampled from a woman aged 30 to 39 in good health and CMV-seropositive. The chain couples TRBV5-1 to TRBJ1-4; TRBD1 matches 9 bases. Material: PBMCs. CDR3 in DNA: TGCGCCAGCAGCTTGGGACAGGGGGGGGGTGAAAAACTGTTTTTT. Amino acid sequence: CASSLGQGGGEKLFF.